The 13 T cell receptor beta chains reported below all come from one sample, sequenced in a study of blood T cells in healthy people across ages. A sample-barcoded 5' primer and a J-beta primer mix were used in a second PCR of roughly 7 to 12 cycles. TCRdb reprocessed the 5' RACE reads with MiXCR, giving one entry per CDR3 protein. There are 870,000 or so distinct CDR3 sequences in the sample; less than 35% occur only once, and 15% to 20% lies in the top ten. Source material: blood. The source is a woman older than 75 in good health.

This clonotype was seen at least ten times. The rearrangement joins TRBV10-3 to TRBJ1-1; the D is unclear. V gave up 0 bases and J gave up 1 base, with 3 bases separating them. The CDR3 is 13 residues long. CDR1 is ENHRY and CDR2 is SYGVKD in the germline V gene. In DNA, the CDR3 is TGTGCCATCAGTGAGTCCAAGAACACTGAAGCTTTCTTT. Translation gives CAISESKNTEAFF.

This clonotype was observed at least ten times. The genes are TRBV20-1 and TRBJ2-3; 9 bases are shared with TRBD2. Germline V gene data show CDR1 as DFQATT and CDR2 as SNEGSKA (reference sequence). This CDR3 has 13 residues. The junction had 3 bases not matched to a gene; V was cut back by 2 bases and J by 6 bases. The CDR3: CSARLAGADTQYF. The CDR3 coding sequence is TGCAGTGCTAGATTAGCGGGGGCTGATACGCAGTATTTT.

For this clonotype: This may stem from a read error, because a much larger clone lies one nucleotide away. The CDR3 loop is CASSRDLNEQYF. CDR3 sequence (DNA): TGTGCCAGCAGCCGAGACTTGAATGAGCAGTACTTC. The chain couples TRBV6-2 or TRBV6-3 to TRBJ2-5; D is unresolved. V lost 6 bases to trimming and J lost 11 bases, with 16 bases between them. Germline values: CDR1 MNHEY, CDR2 SVGEGT. The CDR3 loop spans 12 amino acids.

A word on this clonotype: Just one base apart from a much larger clone, this may be a read error. This chain uses TRBV4-2 with TRBJ1-2, with 10 bases aligning to TRBD1. Germline CDR1 is LGHNA and CDR2 is YNFKEQ. V dropped 2 bases and J dropped 4; count of bases not matched to a gene: 7. The CDR3 has 16 residues. The CDR3 sequence is CASSQNSGQGGYGYTF. In DNA, the CDR3 is TGTGCCAGCAGCCAAAACTCAGGACAGGGGGGCTATGGCTACACCTTC.

This clonotype was found many times. The chain employs TRBV5-1 and TRBJ2-1, with 7 bases aligning to TRBD1. The CDR3 runs to 13 residues. V dropped 4 bases and J dropped 6; count of bases not matched to a gene: 4. Germline values: CDR1 SGHRS, CDR2 YFSETQ. CDR3 coding DNA: TGCGCCAGCAGCGCATCAGGGGGCAATGAGCAGTTCTTC. Encoded protein: CASSASGGNEQFF.

Comments on this clonotype: It may be a read error: a sequence one base away is much more abundant. This chain connects TRBV20-1 to TRBJ1-2; maybe TRBD1 (5 bases). Germline CDR1 and CDR2: DFQATT and SNEGSKA (reference sequence). The length of the CDR3 is 14 residues. V lost 0 bases and J lost 2, with 10 bases in between. DNA for the CDR3: TGCAGTGCTAGAGATGGGACCAACAACTATGGCTACACCTTC. It translates to CSARDGTNNYGYTF.

The chain couples TRBV12-3 or TRBV12-4 to TRBJ2-5, with unresolved D. Trimming took 1 base from V and 5 from J, leaving 14 bases between them. The CDR3 runs 15 residues. CDR3 nucleotides: TGTGCCAGCAGTTTAGGCTGGAGTAACACGGAGACCCAGTACTTC. Translation gives CASSLGWSNTETQYF.

Turning to this clonotype: In this CDR3 the conserved last residue, phenylalanine or tryptophan, is missing, so a read error is likely. Because the CDR3's place on the DNA is in doubt, the DNA is left out and the CDR3 is given as listed by TCRdb. The chain employs TRBV21-1 and TRBJ2-5. TRBV21-1 is noted as a pseudogene. 15 amino acids form the CDR3, both terminal residues included. The CDR3 protein is CASSKGMSSKRPSTS.

Details on this clonotype: This could be a read error, since a much larger clone is one nucleotide away. The V and J genes are TRBV5-6 and TRBJ2-3; TRBD1 matches at 8 bases. The length of the CDR3 is 14 residues. The germline CDR1 and CDR2 sequences are SGHDT and YYEEEE. The CDR3 here is CASSWQGATDAQYF. The CDR3, as DNA: TGTGCCAGCAGCTGGCAGGGGGCCACAGATGCGCAGTATTTT.

This clonotype was seen repeatedly, ten times or more. This sequence joins TRBV5-1 and TRBJ2-3, with no clear D. Germline CDR1 and CDR2: SGHRS and YFSETQ. The CDR3 loop spans 13 amino acids. Deletions cut 0 bases from V and 2 bases from J, with 4 bases between. The CDR3 is CASSLGYTDTQYF. Here the CDR3 DNA reads TGCGCCAGCAGCTTGGGATACACAGATACGCAGTATTTT.

Ten or more counts support this clonotype. This chain links TRBV7-2 with TRBJ2-3, with no clear D. The ends were cut back, 5 bases at V and 2 bases at J, with 17 bases in the middle. Germline-derived CDR1 and CDR2 are SGHTA and FQGNSA. The CDR3 covers 16 residues. CDR3 sequence: CASSPWAGQFTDTQYF. CDR3 sequence (DNA): TGTGCCAGCAGCCCGTGGGCTGGGCAGTTCACAGATACGCAGTATTTT.

This CDR3 is CASSYSQGNQPQHF. DNA of the CDR3: TGTGCCAGCAGTTACTCGCAGGGGAATCAGCCCCAGCATTTT. The chain combines TRBV6-5 with TRBJ1-5; perhaps TRBD1 as D (6 bases). Germline values: CDR1 MNHEY, CDR2 SVGAGI. Trimming shortened V by 0 bases and J by 4 bases, and 7 bases separated the two germline ends. The CDR3 contains 14 residues.

This clonotype showed up just once. Since a much larger clone is just one base distant, this may be a read error. This sequence joins TRBV5-1 and TRBJ2-5; TRBD2 matches at 11 bases. J gave up 5 bases and V 1 base, and 4 bases lay outside the gene matches. CDR3 length: 15 amino acids. Germline lookup yields CDR1 SGHRS and CDR2 YFSETQ. Here the CDR3 reads CASSLTTSGGETQYF. As DNA, the CDR3 is TGCGCCAGCAGCTTGACAACTAGCGGGGGTGAGACCCAGTACTTC.